This TCR beta chain emerged from a study of blood T cells in healthy people across ages. A second about 7 to 12 cycle PCR used barcoded and J-beta primers. TCRdb re-analysed the 5' RACE reads in MiXCR, keeping a single row per CDR3 protein. The sample comprises 550,000 to 750,000 distinct CDR3 sequences, more than 20% of which are singletons, and about 3.6% rests with the top ten. In its sample, this clonotype was seen a few times. Its matching antigen is unknown. Germline CDR1 reads SGHTA; CDR2 reads FQGNSA. The trim removed 9 bases at V and 5 bases at J, leaving 4 bases unmatched. This CDR3 spans 13 amino acids. Study-wide results and caveats: Older age coincided with a roughly linear decline in TCR beta diversity per million T cells.

The gene calls are TRBV7-2 and TRBJ1-6; 7 bases map to TRBD1. The clonotype comes from a man between 65 and 79 years old in good health. Sequencing was done on a sample of blood. The CDR3 loop is CASRDRNNSPLHF. CDR3 DNA sequence: TGTGCCAGTCGGGACAGAAATAATTCACCCCTCCACTTT.